This passage covers 9 T cell receptor beta chains from one sample sequenced in a study of identical twins. TCRdb reprocessed the 5' RACE reads with MiXCR, giving one entry per CDR3 protein. This sample yields 200,000 to 250,000 distinct CDR3 sequences, of which around 6.9% are seen a single time; roughly 2% belongs to the top ten. The data were also submitted as part of a second study, on yellow fever vaccine responses in identical twins.

Specimen: memory (CD45RO+) T cells sorted from blood. These receptors all come from a woman between 18 and 29 years old in good health.

Ten or more counts support this clonotype. The chain employs TRBV10-2 and TRBJ2-4, with TRBD1 identical over 7 bases. Germline V gene lookup returns CDR1 WSHSY and CDR2 SAAADI. The CDR3 is made up of 13 amino acids. J gave up 9 bases and V 2 bases, and 4 bases lay outside the gene matches. This CDR3 reads CASSETGTAIQYF. Written as DNA, the CDR3 is TGCGCCAGCAGTGAGACGGGGACAGCCATTCAGTACTTC.

This clonotype showed up just a few times. The chain couples TRBV29-1 to TRBJ1-2; 7 nucleotides match TRBD1. J was trimmed by 4 bases and V by 6 bases; bases with no gene match: 14. The CDR3 is 15 residues long. Germline lookup yields CDR1 SQVTM and CDR2 ANQGSEA. Here the CDR3 DNA reads TGCAGCGTCCAGGGACCGGGACAGTTAGTCTATGGCTACACCTTC. Translating it yields CSVQGPGQLVYGYTF.

V is TRBV6-2 or TRBV6-3 and J is TRBJ2-1; D possibly corresponds to TRBD2 (6 bases). The V gene lost 6 bases and the J gene lost 1 base, with 13 bases spanning the gap. Germline V gene data show CDR1 as MNHEY and CDR2 as SVGEGT. The CDR3 spans 15 residues. Here the CDR3 reads CASSPGVVSYNEQFF. CDR3 bases: TGTGCCAGCAGCCCGGGGGTAGTTTCCTACAATGAGCAGTTCTTC.

This clonotype was seen at least ten times. The V gene is TRBV2, the J gene TRBJ2-1; 7 nucleotides agree with TRBD1. Per germline, CDR1 SNHLY and CDR2 FYNNEI. This CDR3 has 15 residues. Trimming took 2 bases from V and 7 from J; bases not matched to a gene: 8. CDR3 loop: CASSEPGTVRNEQFF. The CDR3 coding sequence is TGTGCCAGCAGTGAACCCGGGACAGTTAGGAATGAGCAGTTCTTC.

This chain uses TRBV28 with TRBJ1-5, with D unclear. The CDR3 runs to 14 residues. Germline CDR1 is MDHEN and CDR2 is SYDVKM. The V end lost 9 bases, the J end lost 3 bases, and 15 bases lay between the germline ends. The CDR3 sequence is CASTIPTNNQPQHF. The DNA for the CDR3 is TGTGCCAGTACAATCCCGACTAACAATCAGCCCCAGCATTTT.

In this sample, this clonotype turned up a few times. This chain joins TRBV28 and TRBJ2-7; D tentatively reads TRBD1 or TRBD2 (5 bases each). With 6 bases removed from V and 7 bases from J, the gap between germline ends came to 22 bases. Germline CDR1 MDHEN, CDR2 SYDVKM. This CDR3 is built from 15 residues. This CDR3 is CASRLFRGRAGEQYF. The CDR3 DNA follows: TGTGCCAGCAGACTTTTTCGAGGGCGCGCAGGGGAGCAGTACTTC.

This clonotype was seen a few times. The rearrangement links TRBV4-3 to TRBJ2-6, with D uncertain. Germline CDR1 reads LGHNA; CDR2 reads YSLEER. The CDR3 totals 16 residues. Between the trimmed V and J ends, which lost 1 base and 1 base, there was a span of 8 bases. In nucleotides, the CDR3 is TGCGCCAGCAGCCAAGTTGCGTTATCTGGGGCCAACGTCCTGACTTTC. This translates into CASSQVALSGANVLTF.

V usage is TRBV4-2 and J usage is TRBJ2-7; 8 nucleotides agree with TRBD1. Germline loops: CDR1 LGHNA, CDR2 YNFKEQ. The junction had 9 bases not matched to a gene; V was cut back by 4 bases and J by 4 bases. This CDR3 region has 15 residues. The CDR3 DNA follows: TGTGCCAGCAGCCCAGGGGGCGTACGCGGGTACGAGCAGTACTTC. Encoded protein: CASSPGGVRGYEQYF.

In its sample, this clonotype was seen many times. The genes are TRBV12-3 or TRBV12-4 and TRBJ2-3, with a weak D call TRBD1 (5 bases). The V and J ends lost 3 bases and 5 bases respectively, with 18 bases between them. The CDR3 loop spans 16 amino acids. CDR3 region: CASSFGTLRGLDTQYF. The CDR3 bases are TGTGCCAGCAGTTTTGGAACCCTAAGGGGTCTAGATACGCAGTATTTT.